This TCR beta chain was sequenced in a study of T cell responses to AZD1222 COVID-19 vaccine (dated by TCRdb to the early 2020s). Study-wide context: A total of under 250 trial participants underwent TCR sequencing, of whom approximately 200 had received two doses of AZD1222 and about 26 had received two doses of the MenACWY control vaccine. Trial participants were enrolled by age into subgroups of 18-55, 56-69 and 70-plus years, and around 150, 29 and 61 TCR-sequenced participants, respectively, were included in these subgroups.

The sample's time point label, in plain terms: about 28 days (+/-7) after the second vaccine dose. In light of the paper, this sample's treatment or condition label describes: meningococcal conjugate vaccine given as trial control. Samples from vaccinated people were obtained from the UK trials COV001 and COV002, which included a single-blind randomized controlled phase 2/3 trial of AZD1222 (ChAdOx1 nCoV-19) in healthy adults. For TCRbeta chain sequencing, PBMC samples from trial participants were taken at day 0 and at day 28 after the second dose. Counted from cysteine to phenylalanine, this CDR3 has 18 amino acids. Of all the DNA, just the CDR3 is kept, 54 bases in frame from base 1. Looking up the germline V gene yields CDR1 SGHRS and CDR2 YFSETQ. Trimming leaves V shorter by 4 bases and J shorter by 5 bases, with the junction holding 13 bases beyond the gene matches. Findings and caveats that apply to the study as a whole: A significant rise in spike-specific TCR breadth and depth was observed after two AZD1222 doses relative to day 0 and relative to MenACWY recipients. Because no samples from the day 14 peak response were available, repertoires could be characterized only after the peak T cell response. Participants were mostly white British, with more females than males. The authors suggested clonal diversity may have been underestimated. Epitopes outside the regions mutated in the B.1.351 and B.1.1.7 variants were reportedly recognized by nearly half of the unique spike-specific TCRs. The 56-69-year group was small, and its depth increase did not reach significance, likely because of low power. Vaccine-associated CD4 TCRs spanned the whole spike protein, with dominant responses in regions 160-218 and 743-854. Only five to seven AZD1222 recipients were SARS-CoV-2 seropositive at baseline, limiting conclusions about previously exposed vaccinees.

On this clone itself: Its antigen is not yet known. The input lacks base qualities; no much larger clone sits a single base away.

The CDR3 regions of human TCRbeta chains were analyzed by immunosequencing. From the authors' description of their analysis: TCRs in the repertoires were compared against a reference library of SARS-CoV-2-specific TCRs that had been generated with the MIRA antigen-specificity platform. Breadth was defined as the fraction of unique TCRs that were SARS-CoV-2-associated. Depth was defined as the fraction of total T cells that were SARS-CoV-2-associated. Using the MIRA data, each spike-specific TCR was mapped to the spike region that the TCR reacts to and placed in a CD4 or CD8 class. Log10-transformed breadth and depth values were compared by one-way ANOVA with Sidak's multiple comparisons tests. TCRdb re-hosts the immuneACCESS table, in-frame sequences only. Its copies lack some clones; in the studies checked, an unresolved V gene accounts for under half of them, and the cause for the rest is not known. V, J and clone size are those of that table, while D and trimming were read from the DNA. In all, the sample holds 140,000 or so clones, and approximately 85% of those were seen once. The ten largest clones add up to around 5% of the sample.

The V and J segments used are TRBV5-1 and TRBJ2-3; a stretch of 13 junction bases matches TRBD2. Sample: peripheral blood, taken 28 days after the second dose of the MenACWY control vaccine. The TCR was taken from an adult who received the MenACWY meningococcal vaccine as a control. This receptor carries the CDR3 CASSLGLAGARGVDTQYF. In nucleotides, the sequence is TGCGCCAGCAGCCTCGGACTAGCGGGAGCGAGAGGAGTAGATACGCAGTATTTT.